These 27 T cell receptor beta chains were sequenced from one sample in a study of T cell changes during pregnancy in multiple sclerosis (dated by TCRdb to 2018 to 2020). Library preparation used the immunoSEQ multiplex PCR assay. Not all clones reach the TCRdb copy of this immuneACCESS table, which keeps in-frame sequences only. Checked studies attribute under half of the gap to unresolved V genes and leave the rest unexplained. The sample profile shows 30,000 to 40,000 clones; approximately 86% of them were found once. The top ten constitute 7.9% of the sample. The material sequenced was CD8+ T cells from peripheral blood mononuclear cells, taken before pregnancy. All receptors derive from a female donor with multiple sclerosis, enrolled in a pregnancy study.

The chain couples TRBV5-1 to TRBJ1-1; 7 positions match TRBD1. The CDR3 is 15 amino acids. Germline CDR1 reads SGHRS; CDR2 reads YFSETQ. The J segment lost 4 bases and the V segment lost 2 bases, leaving 8 bases of the junction unmatched. The CDR3 protein is CASSLHRGGGTEAFF. CDR3 coding DNA: TGCGCCAGCAGCTTACACAGGGGTGGCGGCACTGAAGCTTTCTTT.

The chain joins TRBV14 to TRBJ1-2; 8 bases agree with TRBD1. Losses at the gene ends were 0 bases for V and 8 bases for J; bases not matched to a gene: 5. The V gene's germline CDR1 is SGHDN and CDR2 FVKESK. The CDR3 has 14 residues. The CDR3 spells CASSQDDRGYGYTF. CDR3 sequence (DNA): TGTGCCAGCAGCCAAGACGACAGGGGCTACGGCTACACCTTC. Drawing the rest from reference TRBV14 and TRBJ1-2, the complete variable domain is EAGVTQFPSHSVIEKGQTVTLRCDPISGHDNLYWYRRVMGKEIKFLLHFVKESKQDESGMPNNRFLAERTGGTYSTLKVQPAELEDSGVYFCASSQDDRGYGYTFGSGTRLTVV.

This clone was observed a single time. The J gene is TRBJ2-1, the V gene TRBV27; D remains unclear. Germline CDR1 and CDR2: MNHEY and SMNVEV (reference sequence). Trimming took 7 bases from V and 0 from J, leaving 19 bases between them. The CDR3 has 17 amino acids. CDR3 sequence reads: CASTSPRIESSYNEQFF. CDR3 sequence (DNA): TGTGCCAGCACCTCCCCCCGCATAGAGAGCTCCTACAATGAGCAGTTCTTC.

This rearrangement joins TRBV27 to TRBJ2-1; 11 nucleotides match TRBD2. The CDR3 spans 15 residues. The ends lost 0 bases at V and 10 bases at J; junction bases unmatched: 5. Germline loops: CDR1 MNHEY, CDR2 SMNVEV (reference sequence). The CDR3 protein is CASSLSSGGVFEQFF. DNA of the CDR3: TGTGCCAGCAGTTTATCTAGCGGGGGGGTCTTCGAGCAGTTCTTC.

J is TRBJ2-3 and V is TRBV28, with D perhaps TRBD2 (6 bases). CDR1 MDHEN and CDR2 SYDVKM come from the germline V gene. The CDR3 contains 20 residues. Trimming removed 5 bases from V and 2 bases from J, with 29 bases in between. In nucleotides, the CDR3 is TGTGCCAGCAGTGCTCCCCTTGGGACTGCCGGAGGGACCCACACAGATACGCAGTATTTT. Residues: CASSAPLGTAGGTHTDTQYF.

CDR3 region: CASSPSGTDYEQYF. Written as DNA, the CDR3 is TGTGCCAGCAGCCCGTCCGGGACAGACTACGAGCAGTACTTC. This chain links TRBV13 with TRBJ2-7, with TRBD1 matching 7 bases. In germline, CDR1 is PRHDT, CDR2 FYEKMQ (reference sequence). The V gene end was trimmed by 5 bases and the J gene end by 3 bases; junction bases not matched to a gene: 7. The CDR3 runs 14 residues.

The chain joins TRBV10-2 to TRBJ2-5; TRBD2 might be the D (6 bases). This CDR3 contains 16 residues. Trimming took off 5 bases at V and 5 bases at J, with 21 bases between the two ends. CDR1 is WSHSY and CDR2 is SAAADI in the germline V gene. CDR3 loop: CASSHTSSTAAETQYF. The DNA for the CDR3 is TGCGCCAGCAGTCACACTAGCTCGACCGCTGCGGAGACCCAGTACTTC.

The chain employs TRBV4-3 and TRBJ2-7; TRBD1 aligns across 9 bases. V trimming: 0 bases; J trimming: 0 bases; junction bases outside the gene matches: 6. Germline-derived CDR1 and CDR2 are LGHNA and YSLEER. The CDR3 has 17 residues. This chain's CDR3 is CASSQDAGTGFSYEQYF. The DNA of the CDR3 is TGCGCCAGCAGCCAAGATGCCGGGACAGGGTTCTCCTACGAGCAGTACTTC.

This clone was found once. The J gene is TRBJ1-1, the V gene TRBV2, with D possibly being TRBD1 (6 bases). This CDR3 contains 13 residues. Germline V CDR1 and CDR2: SNHLY, FYNNEI. Trimming removed 10 bases from V and 5 bases from J, with 17 bases in between. CDR3 nucleotides: TGTGCCAACGTCCCCAGGGGTGGGACTGAAGCTTTCTTT. Its translation: CANVPRGGTEAFF.

The CDR3 sequence is CSVFQGVRNEQFF. In DNA form, the CDR3 reads TGCAGCGTTTTTCAGGGGGTTAGAAATGAGCAGTTCTTC. This sequence joins TRBV29-1 and TRBJ2-1, with 7 bases aligning to TRBD1. CDR1 is SQVTM and CDR2 is ANQGSEA in the germline V gene. This CDR3 spans 13 amino acids. J was trimmed by 7 bases and V by 5 bases; bases with no gene match: 8.

V gene TRBV5-6 combines with J gene TRBJ2-2; 7 nucleotides line up with TRBD2. After removal of 0 bases from V and 3 bases from J, the junction contained 2 bases not matched to a gene. The CDR3 is 15 residues long. Germline V CDR1 and CDR2: SGHDT, YYEEEE. DNA of the CDR3: TGTGCCAGCAGCTTGGGACGGGGGGACACCGGGGAGCTGTTTTTT. As protein: CASSLGRGDTGELFF.

Sample share makes this clone medium-sized (0.01 to 0.1%). The rearrangement links TRBV30 to TRBJ1-5; D might be TRBD1 (5 bases). CDR3 length: 14 amino acids. Between the trimmed V and J ends, which lost 1 base and 6 bases, there was a span of 13 bases. Germline CDR1 is GTSNPN and CDR2 is SVGIG (reference sequence). In DNA, the CDR3 is TGTGCCTGGAGTGGGACAAATCCCAGTCAGCCCCAGCATTTT. This encodes CAWSGTNPSQPQHF.

This clone qualifies as medium-sized. CDR3 bases: TGTGCCAGTAGTATAGGAGAGGGCCATGTCAATGAGCAGTTCTTC. This encodes CASSIGEGHVNEQFF. V usage is TRBV19 and J usage is TRBJ2-1; a weak D match, TRBD2 (5 bases). The germline V gene has CDR1 LNHDA and CDR2 SQIVND (reference sequence). This CDR3 spans 15 amino acids. The V and J ends lost 1 base and 6 bases respectively, with 13 bases between them.

The rearrangement links TRBV6-4 to TRBJ2-3; the D gene is possibly TRBD2 (6 bases). V lost 2 bases to trimming and J lost 0 bases, with 6 bases between them. Germline CDR1 and CDR2: MRHNA and SNTAGT. CDR3 size: 14 residues. CDR3 in amino acids: CASSDGTSTDTQYF. CDR3 DNA: TGTGCCAGCAGTGACGGGACTAGCACAGATACGCAGTATTTT.

This sequence joins TRBV4-1 and TRBJ1-4, with D perhaps TRBD1 (6 bases). This CDR3 comprises 17 residues. The germline gives CDR1 MGHRA, CDR2 YSYEKL. V was cut by 4 bases and J by 0 bases, with 15 bases left in between. The CDR3 region is CASSPRDTSATNEKLFF. The DNA of the CDR3 is TGCGCCAGCAGCCCCCGGGACACCTCTGCAACTAATGAAAAACTGTTTTTT.

The chain links TRBV4-3 to TRBJ1-3; the match to TRBD1 covers 9 bases. The germline V gene has CDR1 LGHNA and CDR2 YSLEER. Losses at the gene ends were 1 base for V and 5 bases for J; bases not matched to a gene: 3. The CDR3 is 15 residues long. The chain's CDR3 is CASSQGTGGRNTIYF. The DNA for the CDR3 is TGCGCCAGCAGCCAAGGTACAGGGGGCAGAAACACCATATATTTT.

V gene TRBV7-9 combines with J gene TRBJ1-6, with TRBD1 matching 8 bases. Germline V CDR1 and CDR2: SEHNR, FQNEAQ (reference sequence). Germline trimming cut 5 bases from V and 10 bases from J; bases unmatched to any gene: 10. The CDR3 sequence is 15 residues long. The CDR3 DNA reads as TGTGCCAGCAGCCGCAGGGGGCCTTCAGAATCACCCCTCCACTTT. Its translation is CASSRRGPSESPLHF.

CDR3 region: CASSPGQGTTEAFF. The CDR3 bases are TGTGCCAGTAGTCCCGGACAGGGGACCACTGAAGCTTTCTTT. The rearrangement uses TRBV19 and TRBJ1-1; 9 bases fit TRBD1. Germline CDR1 LNHDA, CDR2 SQIVND (reference sequence). This CDR3 has 14 residues. J gave up 4 bases and V 5 bases, and 5 bases lay outside the gene matches.

This clone was recorded only once. This rearrangement joins TRBV27 to TRBJ2-1; TRBD1 agrees at 9 bases. V gave up 5 bases and J gave up 5 bases; unmatched junction bases: 7. Germline V gene lookup returns CDR1 MNHEY and CDR2 SMNVEV (reference sequence). CDR3 length: 15 residues. The CDR3 spells CASSVPGQGDNEQFF. CDR3 nucleotides: TGTGCCAGCAGTGTCCCGGGACAGGGTGACAATGAGCAGTTCTTC.

The J gene is TRBJ2-7, the V gene TRBV30; perhaps TRBD2 as D (6 bases). The germline V and J ends were trimmed by 0 bases and 6 bases, with 9 bases remaining between them. Germline CDR1 GTSNPN, CDR2 SVGIG (reference sequence). The CDR3 has 12 amino acids. CDR3 sequence: CAWSVGGLEQYF. For the CDR3, the DNA is TGTGCCTGGAGTGTGGGGGGACTCGAGCAGTACTTC.

The V call is TRBV11-2, the J call TRBJ2-7; TRBD1 is a possible D gene (5 bases). Trimming shortened V by 5 bases and J by 1 base, and 9 bases separated the two germline ends. Germline CDR1 reads SGHAT; CDR2 reads FQNNGV. This CDR3 comprises 13 residues. CDR3 protein: CASSLRQSYEQYF. The CDR3 DNA is TGTGCCAGCAGCCTTCGACAGTCCTACGAGCAGTACTTC.

Concerning this clone itself: At one of its ends the junction is not consistent with the germline gene, which may arise from a read error. This chain joins TRBV30 and TRBJ1-6; D is uncertain. Germline values: CDR1 GTSNPN, CDR2 SVGIG (reference sequence). The CDR3 extends over 15 amino acids. The CDR3 protein is CAWSVRQDYSSPLHF. For the CDR3, the DNA is TGTGCCTGGAGTGTACGCCAGGATTATAGTTCACCCCTCCACTTT.

This clone is judged large. V is TRBV4-1 and J is TRBJ1-2; TRBD1 is a possible D gene (5 bases). Germline V gene sequence: CDR1 MGHRA, CDR2 YSYEKL. The CDR3 contains 14 residues. Trimming left V 0 bases short and J 4 bases short, with 9 bases between. CDR3 region: CASSQEAGSYGYTF. Written as DNA, the CDR3 is TGCGCCAGCAGCCAAGAAGCAGGGTCCTATGGCTACACCTTC.

The chain carries TRBV7-9 and TRBJ2-7; perhaps TRBD1 as D (6 bases). The CDR3 has 13 amino acids. With 10 bases removed from V and 0 bases from J, the gap between germline ends came to 13 bases. In germline, CDR1 is SEHNR, CDR2 FQNEAQ (reference sequence). CDR3 loop: CAINRDNSYEQYF. The CDR3 DNA follows: TGTGCCATCAACCGGGACAACTCCTACGAGCAGTACTTC.

The chain is built from TRBV19 and TRBJ2-3, with D unclear. CDR1 LNHDA and CDR2 SQIVND come from the germline V gene (reference sequence). The CDR3 contains 16 residues. The V end lost 5 bases, the J end lost 1 base, and 16 bases lay between the germline ends. The CDR3 coding sequence is TGTGCCAGTAGTGTTCGGGTCTCCTGGGGCACAGATACGCAGTATTTT. Amino acids: CASSVRVSWGTDTQYF.

This chain links TRBV6-5 with TRBJ2-5, with TRBD1 as a possible D gene (6 bases). The last part of the DNA fits TRBJ2-7 better; the J call may be wrong. This CDR3 comprises 15 residues. CDR1 and CDR2 from the germline V gene are MNHEY and SVGAGI. The CDR3 nucleotides read TGTGCCAGCAGTTACTCGATGGGACATACTTACGAGCAGTACTTC. Residues: CASSYSMGHTYEQYF.

This chain links TRBV7-2 with TRBJ1-6; no reliable D call. CDR3 size: 17 residues. CDR1 is SGHTA, CDR2 FQGNSA, per germline. V lost 1 base, J lost 8 bases, and 18 bases lay in between. CDR3 residues: CASSLVGLREGDSPLHF. The CDR3 coding sequence is TGTGCCAGCAGCTTAGTGGGTCTTAGGGAGGGAGATTCACCCCTCCACTTT. The full variable domain, with the rest looked up from reference TRBV7-2 and TRBJ1-6, is GAGVSQSPSNKVTEKGKDVELRCDPISGHTALYWYRQSLGQGLEFLIYFQGNSAPDKSGLPSDRFSAERTGGSVSTLTIQRTQQEDSAVYLCASSLVGLREGDSPLHFGNGTRLTVT.